The 22 T cell receptor beta chains below come from one sample, sequenced in a study of blood T cell repertoires in COVID-19. Sequencing used immunoSEQ multiplex PCR; TCRdb keeps in-frame clones, though not all of them. The sample lists around 300,000 clones, more than 85% occurring once. The source material was peripheral blood. Receptors originate from a woman aged 25 to 39 with COVID-19, enrolled during active disease.

This clone appeared a few times. The V and J genes are TRBV24-1 and TRBJ2-1; D gene ambiguous. Germline lookup yields CDR1 KGHDR and CDR2 SFDVKD. This CDR3 region has 18 residues. V was pared by 6 bases and J by 0 bases, with 20 bases between. CDR3 sequence: CATSSVWARRSSYNEQFF. In nucleotides, the CDR3 is TGTGCCACCAGTTCAGTTTGGGCGCGCCGTAGCTCCTACAATGAGCAGTTCTTC.

The chain is built from TRBV10-2 and TRBJ2-4; D is perhaps TRBD1 (6 bases). The germline V gene encodes CDR1 WSHSY and CDR2 SAAADI. The V end was cut by 0 bases, the J end by 1 base, with 10 bases between. The CDR3 spans 16 residues. CDR3 sequence: CASSESDTGAKNIQYF. CDR3 nucleotide sequence: TGCGCCAGCAGTGAGTCAGATACAGGGGCCAAAAACATTCAGTACTTC.

This clone occurred once. V gene TRBV28 combines with J gene TRBJ1-4; maybe TRBD1 (5 bases). V lost 8 bases and J 7 bases, leaving 14 bases between the germline ends. Germline CDR1 reads MDHEN; CDR2 reads SYDVKM. CDR3 length: 13 residues. The CDR3: CASDRGRGEKLFF. Written as DNA, the CDR3 is TGTGCCAGCGATAGGGGTCGAGGTGAAAAACTGTTTTTT.

V is TRBV19 and J is TRBJ1-5; no clear D. Germline CDR1 reads LNHDA; CDR2 reads SQIVND (reference sequence). This CDR3 is 15 amino acids long. Trimming left V 3 bases short and J 0 bases short, with 9 bases between. The CDR3 region is CASSIQVDSNQPQHF. CDR3 bases: TGTGCCAGTAGTATTCAGGTAGATAGCAATCAGCCCCAGCATTTT.

The chain combines TRBV18 with TRBJ1-1, with 7 bases identical to TRBD1. Germline trimming cut 4 bases from V and 6 bases from J; bases unmatched to any gene: 5. From germline, CDR1 is KGHSH and CDR2 LQKENI. The CDR3 has 13 amino acids. The CDR3 region has the DNA TGTGCCAGCTCACTTCCAGGGGGAGCTGAAGCTTTCTTT. It specifies CASSLPGGAEAFF.

The V and J genes are TRBV30 and TRBJ2-1; no clear D. The V and J ends lost 1 base and 3 bases respectively, with 10 bases between them. Germline CDR1 GTSNPN, CDR2 SVGIG (reference sequence). The length of the CDR3 is 14 residues. CDR3 region: CAWSGGIGYNEQFF. In DNA form, the CDR3 reads TGTGCCTGGAGTGGCGGCATAGGCTACAATGAGCAGTTCTTC.

The rearrangement uses TRBV12-5 and TRBJ1-5; D might be TRBD1 (5 bases). The V end was cut by 6 bases, the J end by 3 bases, with 12 bases between. Germline V CDR1 and CDR2: LGHNT, FRNRAP. The CDR3 sequence is 14 residues long. The CDR3 DNA follows: TGTGCTAGTGGCTTAAGGGGTTACAATCAGCCCCAGCATTTT. Its protein product is CASGLRGYNQPQHF.

The rearrangement links TRBV7-9 to TRBJ1-2; maybe TRBD1 (6 bases). The CDR3 is 13 amino acids. Trimming left V 5 bases short and J 8 bases short, with 15 bases between. CDR1 SEHNR and CDR2 FQNEAQ come from the germline V gene (reference sequence). CDR3 coding DNA: TGTGCCAGCAGCCGAGACAGGATTGAAGGCTACACCTTC. It translates to CASSRDRIEGYTF.

This clone was seen a handful of times. V usage is TRBV19 and J usage is TRBJ2-1, with TRBD2 identical over 7 bases. Germline loops: CDR1 LNHDA, CDR2 SQIVND (reference sequence). Trimming at V came to 3 bases and at J to 9 bases, leaving 11 bases not matched to a gene. CDR3 length equals 15 residues. The CDR3 sequence: CASSIGRGDSGEQFF. The CDR3, as DNA: TGTGCCAGTAGTATCGGTCGGGGGGACTCAGGTGAGCAGTTCTTC. Full variable domain (remainder filled in from reference TRBV19 and TRBJ2-1): DGGITQSPKYLFRKEGQNVTLSCEQNLNHDAMYWYRQDPGQGLRLIYYSQIVNDFQKGDIAEGYSVSREKKESFPLTVTSAQKNPTAFYLCASSIGRGDSGEQFFGPGTRLTVL.

The chain employs TRBV14 and TRBJ2-7; possible D gene TRBD1, 5 bases. The CDR3 is made up of 14 amino acids. The germline CDR1 and CDR2 sequences are SGHDN and FVKESK. V lost 3 bases and J lost 3, with 12 bases in between. The chain's CDR3 is CASSHGHRDYEQYF. The DNA for the CDR3 is TGTGCCAGCAGCCATGGACACCGAGACTACGAGCAGTACTTC.

This clone was seen once. The chain joins TRBV5-1 to TRBJ1-6; tentative D call: TRBD1 (6 bases). Germline V CDR1 and CDR2: SGHRS, YFSETQ. V was clipped by 4 bases and J by 5 bases, with 16 bases between them. This CDR3 region has 16 residues. CDR3 sequence: CASSLIPGVNNSPLHF. The CDR3 coding sequence is TGCGCCAGCAGCCTGATCCCAGGGGTAAATAATTCACCCCTCCACTTT.

V usage is TRBV5-1 and J usage is TRBJ2-1, with TRBD1 identical over 9 bases. CDR3 length: 15 residues. Trimming removed 3 bases from V and 8 bases from J; junction bases left unmatched: 9. Germline-derived CDR1 and CDR2 are SGHRS and YFSETQ. The CDR3 region is CASSWGTGNGYEQFF. The CDR3 DNA reads TGCGCCAGCAGCTGGGGGACAGGGAATGGGTATGAGCAGTTCTTC.

The chain recombines TRBV3-1 (or the pseudogene TRBV3-2) with TRBJ2-2; D possibly corresponds to TRBD1 (6 bases). Between the trimmed V and J ends, which lost 4 bases and 1 base, there was a span of 13 bases. This CDR3 has 16 residues. CDR1 is LGHDT and CDR2 is YNNKEL in the germline V gene (reference sequence). CDR3 residues: CASSRPRGLNTGELFF. CDR3 coding DNA: TGTGCCAGCAGCCGCCCTAGGGGGTTGAACACCGGGGAGCTGTTTTTT.

The count of this clone is one. The J gene is TRBJ1-2, the V gene TRBV24-1, with no clear D. Trimming shortened V by 5 bases and J by 3 bases, and 15 bases separated the two germline ends. The CDR3 covers 15 residues. Germline assignment: CDR1 KGHDR and CDR2 SFDVKD. The CDR3 DNA reads as TGTGCCACCAGTGGGGGAGGAACGGGAGACTATGGCTACACCTTC. The encoded protein is CATSGGGTGDYGYTF.

The rearrangement links TRBV14 to TRBJ1-1; TRBD1 might be the D (6 bases). The germline V gene has CDR1 SGHDN and CDR2 FVKESK. V lost 3 bases, J lost 8 bases, and 16 bases lay in between. The CDR3 extends over 14 amino acids. The CDR3 bases are TGTGCCAGCAGCCACACCGGGACAATTCTAGAAGCTTTCTTT. It translates to CASSHTGTILEAFF.

Comment on this clone: This sample includes further DNA sequences coding for the same CDR3. This chain links TRBV7-3 with TRBJ2-1, with 9 nucleotides matching TRBD2. CDR1 is SGHTA and CDR2 is FQGTGA in the germline V gene. V was pared by 1 base and J by 4 bases, with 5 bases of the junction left unmatched. This CDR3 spans 16 amino acids. CDR3 in DNA: TGTGCCAGCAGCTTAAGCGGGAGGGCCGGGTACAATGAGCAGTTCTTC. Residues: CASSLSGRAGYNEQFF.

V and J are TRBV6-6 and TRBJ2-3, with 8 positions matching TRBD2. The germline gives CDR1 MNHNY, CDR2 SVGAGI (reference sequence). The J segment lost 5 bases and the V segment lost 0 bases, leaving 7 bases of the junction unmatched. The CDR3 is 16 amino acids. CDR3 region: CASSYSFSGDGDTQYF. CDR3 bases: TGTGCCAGCAGTTACTCATTTAGCGGGGACGGAGATACGCAGTATTTT.

This rearrangement joins TRBV27 to TRBJ1-1, with 9 nucleotides matching TRBD1. The CDR3 is 11 amino acids. The J segment lost 8 bases and the V segment lost 6 bases, leaving 1 base of the junction unmatched. From germline, CDR1 is MNHEY and CDR2 SMNVEV (reference sequence). In DNA form, the CDR3 reads TGTGCCAGCAGAGACAGGGGGGAAGCTTTCTTT. Its protein is CASRDRGEAFF.

The chain uses TRBV19 and TRBJ2-3; weak D call: TRBD1 (5 bases). Germline CDR1 and CDR2: LNHDA and SQIVND (reference sequence). V was shortened by 2 bases and J by 2 bases, with 14 bases between the two germline ends. The CDR3 totals 16 residues. The CDR3 sequence is CASSIRGLPYTDTQYF. The DNA for the CDR3 is TGTGCCAGTAGTATAAGGGGCTTACCGTACACAGATACGCAGTATTTT.

In this sample, this clone turned up once. This rearrangement joins TRBV7-2 to TRBJ2-7; 10 bases match TRBD2. The CDR3 totals 15 residues. CDR1 and CDR2 from the germline V gene are SGHTA and FQGNSA. V was clipped by 2 bases and J by 4 bases; unmatched bases: 5. CDR3 sequence: CASSLPASGGYEQYF. The CDR3 DNA reads TGTGCCAGCAGCTTACCGGCTAGCGGGGGATACGAGCAGTACTTC.

This chain joins TRBV25-1 and TRBJ1-1; no clear D gene. The V end was cut by 0 bases, the J end by 6 bases, with 14 bases between. The CDR3 covers 15 residues. The V gene's germline CDR1 is MGHDK and CDR2 SYGVNS. CDR3 in amino acids: CASSEYRGFGAEAFF. CDR3 DNA sequence: TGTGCCAGCAGTGAATACCGCGGGTTTGGGGCTGAAGCTTTCTTT.

In DNA form, the CDR3 reads TGCAGTGCTAGTAACGTGGGTAGCGGGAGAGCAGATACGCAGTATTTT. Protein: CSASNVGSGRADTQYF. This chain links TRBV20-1 with TRBJ2-3; TRBD2 aligns across 9 bases. Germline V lookup: CDR1 DFQATT, CDR2 SNEGSKA (reference sequence). The CDR3 contains 16 residues. After removal of 3 bases from V and 4 bases from J, the junction contained 11 bases not matched to a gene.